This TCR beta chain was identified in a study of long-term antiretroviral therapy in people with HIV. There were about 1-10 million cryopreserved PBMC in the samples before DNA extraction. Study conclusions and caveats: Transplant-donor-level diversity was not reached after ART, though diversity increased. Clonotypes expanded prior to ART showed repertoire dominance at all sampled time points.

The assay used was immunoSEQ (version v3.0), run at survey level. Assay: immunoSEQ multiplex PCR; the TCRdb copy retains only in-frame clones and omits some. The sample records approximately 32,000 clones, roughly 85% being singletons. Points on this clone: Antigen: not known.

Germline V gene data show CDR1 as SGHTA and CDR2 as FQGNSA. The CDR3 spans 13 residues. V lost 2 bases to trimming and J lost 10 bases, with 12 bases between them. The receptor's source is a man aged 18 to 29 with HIV. Sequenced here: unsorted PBMCs, sampled 0.4 years before starting antiretroviral therapy. V is TRBV7-2 and J is TRBJ2-1; D unclear. In nucleotides, the CDR3 is TGTGCCAGCAGCTTACATGGGGTTTGGGAGCAGTTCTTC. Translation gives CASSLHGVWEQFF.